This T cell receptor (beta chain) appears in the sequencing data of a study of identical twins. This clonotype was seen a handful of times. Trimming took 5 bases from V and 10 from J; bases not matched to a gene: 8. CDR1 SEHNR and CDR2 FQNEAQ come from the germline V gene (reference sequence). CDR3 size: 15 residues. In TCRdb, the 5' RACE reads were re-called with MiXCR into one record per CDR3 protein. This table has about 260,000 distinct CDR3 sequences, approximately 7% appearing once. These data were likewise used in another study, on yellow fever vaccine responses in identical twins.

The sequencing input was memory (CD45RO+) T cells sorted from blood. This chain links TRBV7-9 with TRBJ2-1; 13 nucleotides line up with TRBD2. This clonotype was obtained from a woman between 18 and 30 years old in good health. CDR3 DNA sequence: TGTGCCAGCAGCATACGGACTAGCGGGAGTAACGAGCAGTTCTTC. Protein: CASSIRTSGSNEQFF.